This T cell receptor (beta chain) is from a study of cytomegalovirus exposure and HLA in healthy donors. Findings of the study overall: No immune exposure information besides CMV serostatus was available. Many donors shared some public TCRs, even though most TCR sequences were rare. Further analysis was carried out later, and it showed several of the most significant clusters appearing linked to common viral pathogens.

Primers included in the PCR were 60 Vbeta and 13 Jbeta primers. TCRdb's table, derived via immunoSEQ multiplex PCR, lists solely in-frame clones and lacks some. The data contain some 65,000 clones, 75% of them singletons. Trimming took 0 bases from V and 6 from J, leaving 10 bases between them. CDR1 SGHRS and CDR2 YFSETQ come from the germline V gene. The length of the CDR3 is 13 residues. This clone appeared a few times. The target antigen is unknown. The receptor's source is a woman between 40 and 50 years old in good health and CMV-seropositive. The sequenced sample consisted of PBMCs. The chain combines TRBV5-1 with TRBJ2-7; D may be TRBD2 (5 bases). The CDR3 DNA is TGCGCCAGCAGCTTGGTTGGAGGACCCGAGCAGTACTTC. It codes for CASSLVGGPEQYF.